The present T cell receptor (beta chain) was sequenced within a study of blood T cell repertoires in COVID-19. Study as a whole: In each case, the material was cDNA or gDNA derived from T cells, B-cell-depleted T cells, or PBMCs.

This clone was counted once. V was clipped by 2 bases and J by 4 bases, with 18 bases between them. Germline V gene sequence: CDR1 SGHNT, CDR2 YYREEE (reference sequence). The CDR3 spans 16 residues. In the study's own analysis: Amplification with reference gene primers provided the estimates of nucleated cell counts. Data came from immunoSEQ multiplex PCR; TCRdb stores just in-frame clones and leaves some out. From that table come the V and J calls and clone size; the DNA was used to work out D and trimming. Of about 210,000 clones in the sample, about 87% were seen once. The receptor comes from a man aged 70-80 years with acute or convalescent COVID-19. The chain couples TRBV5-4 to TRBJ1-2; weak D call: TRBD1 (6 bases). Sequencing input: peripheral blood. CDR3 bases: TGTGCCAGCAGCTTCCCCCACAGGGTAGCGGGCTATGGCTACACCTTC. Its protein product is CASSFPHRVAGYGYTF.